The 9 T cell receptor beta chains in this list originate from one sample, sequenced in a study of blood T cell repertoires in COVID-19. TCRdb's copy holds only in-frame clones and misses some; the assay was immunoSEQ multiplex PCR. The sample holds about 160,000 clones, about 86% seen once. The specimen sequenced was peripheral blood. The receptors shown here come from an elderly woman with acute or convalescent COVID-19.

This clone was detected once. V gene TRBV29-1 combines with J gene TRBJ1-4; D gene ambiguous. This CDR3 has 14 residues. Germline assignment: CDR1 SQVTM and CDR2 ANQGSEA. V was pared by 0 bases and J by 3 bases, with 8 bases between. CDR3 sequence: CSVEDGRSNEKLFF. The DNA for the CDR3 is TGCAGCGTTGAAGATGGGAGATCTAATGAAAAACTGTTTTTT.

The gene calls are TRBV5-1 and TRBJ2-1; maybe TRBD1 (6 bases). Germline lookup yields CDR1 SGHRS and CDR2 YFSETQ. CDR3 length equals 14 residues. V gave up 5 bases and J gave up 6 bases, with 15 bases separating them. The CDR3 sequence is CASRADRWSNEQFF. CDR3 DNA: TGCGCCAGCAGGGCCGACAGGTGGAGCAATGAGCAGTTCTTC.

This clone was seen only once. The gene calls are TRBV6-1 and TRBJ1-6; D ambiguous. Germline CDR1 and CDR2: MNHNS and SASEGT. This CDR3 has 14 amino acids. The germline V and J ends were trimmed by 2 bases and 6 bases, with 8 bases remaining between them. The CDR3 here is CASSEIQFNSPLHF. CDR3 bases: TGTGCCAGCAGTGAAATACAGTTTAATTCACCCCTCCACTTT.

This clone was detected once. CDR3 sequence (DNA): TGTGCCAGCACTACAGACGGACTGGCGGGCAATGAGCAGTTCTTC. It specifies CASTTDGLAGNEQFF. The chain recombines TRBV2 with TRBJ2-1; possibly TRBD2 for D (5 bases). V was clipped by 7 bases and J by 6 bases, with 19 bases between them. This CDR3 contains 15 residues. Germline CDR1 is SNHLY and CDR2 is FYNNEI.

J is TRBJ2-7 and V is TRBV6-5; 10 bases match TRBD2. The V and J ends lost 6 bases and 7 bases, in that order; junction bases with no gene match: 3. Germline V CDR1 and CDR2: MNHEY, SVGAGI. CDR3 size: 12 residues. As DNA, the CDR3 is TGTGCCAGCAGCCTAGCGGGGGATGAGCAGTACTTC. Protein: CASSLAGDEQYF.

The CDR3 spells CASRRGPGQETQYF. CDR3 DNA sequence: TGTGCCAGTAGGCGTGGGCCAGGCCAAGAGACCCAGTACTTC. The chain links TRBV19 to TRBJ2-5; the D is unclear. The CDR3 runs to 14 residues. Germline V gene sequence: CDR1 LNHDA, CDR2 SQIVND (reference sequence). The germline V and J ends were trimmed by 6 bases and 1 base, with 12 bases remaining between them.

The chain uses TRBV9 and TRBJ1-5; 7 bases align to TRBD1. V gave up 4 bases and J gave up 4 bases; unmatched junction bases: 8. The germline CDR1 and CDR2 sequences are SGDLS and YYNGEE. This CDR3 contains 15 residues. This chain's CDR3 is CASSPRTGANQPQHF. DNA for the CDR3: TGTGCCAGCAGCCCTAGGACAGGCGCAAATCAGCCCCAGCATTTT.

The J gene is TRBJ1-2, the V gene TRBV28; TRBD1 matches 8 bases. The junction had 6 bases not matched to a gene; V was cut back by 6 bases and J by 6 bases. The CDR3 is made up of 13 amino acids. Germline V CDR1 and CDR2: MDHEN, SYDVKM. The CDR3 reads CASSRGQSDGYTF. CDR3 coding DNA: TGTGCCAGCAGCAGGGGGCAATCGGATGGCTACACCTTC.

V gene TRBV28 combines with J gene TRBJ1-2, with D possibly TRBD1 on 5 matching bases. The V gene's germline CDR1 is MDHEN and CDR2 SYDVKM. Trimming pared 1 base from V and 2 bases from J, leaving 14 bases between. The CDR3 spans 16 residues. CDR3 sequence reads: CASSLFFYRTNYGYTF. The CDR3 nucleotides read TGTGCCAGCAGTTTATTTTTTTACAGGACAAACTATGGCTACACCTTC.